This TCR beta chain was recorded in a study of blood T cells in healthy people across ages. A sample-barcoded 5' primer and a J-beta primer mix were used in a second PCR of about 7 to 12 cycles. Each CDR3 protein gets one entry after TCRdb re-called the 5' RACE reads with MiXCR. The data hold approximately 800,000 distinct CDR3 sequences, with 46% observed a single time. The CDR3 is made up of 16 amino acids. Germline-derived CDR1 and CDR2 are MNHEY and SMNVEV (reference sequence). V dropped 2 bases and J dropped 1; count of bases not matched to a gene: 4. Study-wide findings and caveats: The long-lived group displayed more naive CD4+ cells, plus higher diversity, than the aged donors did. Leaving the PBMCs unsorted stopped any conclusive comparison of naive versus antigen-experienced cells. The recorded TCR beta diversity per million T cells decreased in a roughly linear manner with age.

This clonotype has ten or more counts. The target antigen is unknown. The TCR sequence derives from a man at least 80 years old in good health. The sample was blood. This sequence joins TRBV27 and TRBJ2-2; 7 bases fit TRBD1. CDR3 protein: CASSLVGQMNTGELFF. DNA for the CDR3: TGTGCCAGCAGTTTAGTGGGACAGATGAACACCGGGGAGCTGTTTTTT.